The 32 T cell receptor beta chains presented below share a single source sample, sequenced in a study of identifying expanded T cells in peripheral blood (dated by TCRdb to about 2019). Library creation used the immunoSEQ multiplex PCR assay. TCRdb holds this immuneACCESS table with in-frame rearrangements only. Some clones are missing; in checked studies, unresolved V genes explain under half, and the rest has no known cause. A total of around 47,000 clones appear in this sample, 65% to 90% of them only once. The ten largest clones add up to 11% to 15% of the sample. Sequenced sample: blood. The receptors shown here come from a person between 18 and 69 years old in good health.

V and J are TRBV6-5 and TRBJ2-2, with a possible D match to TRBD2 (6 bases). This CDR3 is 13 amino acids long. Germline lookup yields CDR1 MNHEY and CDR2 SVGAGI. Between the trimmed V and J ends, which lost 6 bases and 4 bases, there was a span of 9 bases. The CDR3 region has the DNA TGTGCCAGCAGGCGGGACCTCACCGGGGAGCTGTTTTTT. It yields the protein CASRRDLTGELFF.

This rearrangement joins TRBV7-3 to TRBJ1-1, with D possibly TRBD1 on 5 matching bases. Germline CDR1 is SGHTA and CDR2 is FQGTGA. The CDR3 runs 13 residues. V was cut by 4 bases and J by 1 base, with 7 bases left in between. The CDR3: CASSSGPNTEAFF. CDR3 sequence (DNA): TGTGCCAGCAGCTCGGGACCGAACACTGAAGCTTTCTTT.

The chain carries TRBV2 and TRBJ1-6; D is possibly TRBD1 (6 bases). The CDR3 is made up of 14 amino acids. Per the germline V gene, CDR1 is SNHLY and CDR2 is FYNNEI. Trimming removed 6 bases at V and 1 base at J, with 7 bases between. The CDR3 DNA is TGTGCCAGCAGAACAGGGTCCTATAATTCACCCCTCCACTTT. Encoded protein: CASRTGSYNSPLHF.

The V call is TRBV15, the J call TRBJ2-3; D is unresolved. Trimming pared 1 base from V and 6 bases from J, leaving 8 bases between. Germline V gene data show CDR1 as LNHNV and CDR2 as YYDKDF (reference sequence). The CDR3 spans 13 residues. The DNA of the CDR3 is TGTGCCACCAGCAGAGGAGGTTTGGATACGCAGTATTTT. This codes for CATSRGGLDTQYF.

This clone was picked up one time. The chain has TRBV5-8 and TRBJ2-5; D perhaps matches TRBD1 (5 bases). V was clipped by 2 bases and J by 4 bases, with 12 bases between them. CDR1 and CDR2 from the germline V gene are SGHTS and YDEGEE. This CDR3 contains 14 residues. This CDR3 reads CASSFQGARETQYF. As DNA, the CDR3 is TGTGCCAGCAGCTTTCAAGGGGCTCGAGAGACCCAGTACTTC.

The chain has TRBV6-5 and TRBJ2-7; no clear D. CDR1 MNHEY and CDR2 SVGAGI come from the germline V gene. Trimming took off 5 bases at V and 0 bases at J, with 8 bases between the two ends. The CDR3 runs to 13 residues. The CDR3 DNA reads TGTGCCAGCAGTGTAGCTCGCTCCTACGAGCAGTACGTC. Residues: CASSVARSYEQYV.

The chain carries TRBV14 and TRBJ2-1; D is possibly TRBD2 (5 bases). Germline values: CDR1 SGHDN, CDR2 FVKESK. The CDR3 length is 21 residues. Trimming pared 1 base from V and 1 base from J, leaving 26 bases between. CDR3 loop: CASSQARAAGVWTTSYNEQFF. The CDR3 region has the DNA TGTGCCAGCAGCCAAGCAAGGGCGGCGGGTGTGTGGACCACTTCCTACAATGAGCAGTTCTTC.

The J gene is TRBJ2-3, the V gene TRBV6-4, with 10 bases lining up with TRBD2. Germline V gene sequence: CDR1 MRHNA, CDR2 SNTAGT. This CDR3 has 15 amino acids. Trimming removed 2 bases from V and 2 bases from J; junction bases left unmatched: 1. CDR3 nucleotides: TGTGCCAGCAGTGACGGGACTAGCGACACAGATACGCAGTATTTT. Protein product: CASSDGTSDTDTQYF.

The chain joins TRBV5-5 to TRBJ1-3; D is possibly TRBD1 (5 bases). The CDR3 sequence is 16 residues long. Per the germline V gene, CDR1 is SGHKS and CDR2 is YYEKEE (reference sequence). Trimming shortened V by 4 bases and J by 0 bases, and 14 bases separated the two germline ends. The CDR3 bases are TGTGCCAGCAGCGGGGGGAGGGCCCTCTCTGGAAACACCATATATTTT. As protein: CASSGGRALSGNTIYF.

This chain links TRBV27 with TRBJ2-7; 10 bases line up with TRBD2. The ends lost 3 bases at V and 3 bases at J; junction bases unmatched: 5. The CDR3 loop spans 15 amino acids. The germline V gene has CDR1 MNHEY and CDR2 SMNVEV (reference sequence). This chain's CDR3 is CASSLTASGSYEQYF. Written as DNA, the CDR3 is TGTGCCAGCAGTTTGACGGCTAGCGGGAGCTACGAGCAGTACTTC.

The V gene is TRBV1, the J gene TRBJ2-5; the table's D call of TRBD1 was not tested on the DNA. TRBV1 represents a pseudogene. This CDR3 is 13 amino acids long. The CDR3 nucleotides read TGCACCACCAGGGGGGCGGGCCCGGAGACCCAGTACTTC. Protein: CTTRGAGPETQYF.

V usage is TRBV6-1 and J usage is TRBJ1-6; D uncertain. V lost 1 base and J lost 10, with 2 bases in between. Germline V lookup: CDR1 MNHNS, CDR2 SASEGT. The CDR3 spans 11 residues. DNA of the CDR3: TGTGCCAGCAGTGAAGAATCACCCCTCCACTTT. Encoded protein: CASSEESPLHF.

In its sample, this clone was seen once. In DNA form, the CDR3 reads TGCGCCAGCAGCGTGACTAGCGGGTCTTACGAGCAGTACTTC. This sequence encodes CASSVTSGSYEQYF. This chain links TRBV5-1 with TRBJ2-7; TRBD2 aligns across 10 bases. Trimming removed 4 bases from V and 4 bases from J; junction bases left unmatched: 5. CDR3 length: 14 residues. Germline loops: CDR1 SGHRS, CDR2 YFSETQ.

This CDR3 is CASSLTGGDTEAFF. The CDR3, as DNA: TGTGCCAGCAGTTTAACCGGAGGCGACACTGAAGCTTTCTTT. The gene calls are TRBV27 and TRBJ1-1; no definite D call. Trimming removed 2 bases from V and 3 bases from J, with 10 bases in between. The CDR3 loop spans 14 amino acids. The germline CDR1 and CDR2 sequences are MNHEY and SMNVEV (reference sequence).

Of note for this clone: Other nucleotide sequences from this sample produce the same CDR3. The CDR3 nucleotides are TGCGCCAGCAGCCCCGGACTAGCGGGGGGCACAGATACGCAGTATTTT. Its protein is CASSPGLAGGTDTQYF. The V call is TRBV5-1, the J call TRBJ2-3; 13 bases are a match to TRBD2. Germline V gene lookup returns CDR1 SGHRS and CDR2 YFSETQ. V shed 4 bases and J 1 base; nucleotides not matched to a gene: 3. This CDR3 contains 16 residues.

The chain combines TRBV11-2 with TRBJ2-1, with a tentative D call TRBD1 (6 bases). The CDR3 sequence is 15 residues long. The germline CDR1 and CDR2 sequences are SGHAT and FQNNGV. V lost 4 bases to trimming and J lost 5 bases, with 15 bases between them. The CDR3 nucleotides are TGTGCCAGCAGCTCCAGGGGAACAGAAAACAATGAGCAGTTCTTC. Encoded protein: CASSSRGTENNEQFF.

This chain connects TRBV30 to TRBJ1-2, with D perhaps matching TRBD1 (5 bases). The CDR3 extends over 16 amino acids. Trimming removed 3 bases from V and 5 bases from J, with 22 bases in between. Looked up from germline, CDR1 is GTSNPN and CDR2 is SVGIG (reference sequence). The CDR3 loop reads CAWSFSGALLRYGYTF. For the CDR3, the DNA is TGTGCCTGGAGCTTCTCCGGGGCCCTTCTCAGATATGGCTACACCTTC.

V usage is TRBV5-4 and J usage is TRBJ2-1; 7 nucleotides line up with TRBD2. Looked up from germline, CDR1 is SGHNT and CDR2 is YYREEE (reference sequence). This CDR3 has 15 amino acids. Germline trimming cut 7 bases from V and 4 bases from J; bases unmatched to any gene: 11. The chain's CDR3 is CASAYGTGGYNEQFF. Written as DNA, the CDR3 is TGTGCCAGCGCCTATGGGACGGGGGGTTACAATGAGCAGTTCTTC.

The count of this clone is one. DNA for the CDR3: TGTGCCAGCTCACCCTTGGACATAAGGACTGAAGCTTTCTTT. It codes for CASSPLDIRTEAFF. The chain combines TRBV18 with TRBJ1-1, with D tentatively TRBD1 (5 bases). The ends were cut back, 3 bases at V and 5 bases at J, with 13 bases in the middle. The CDR3 consists of 14 residues. CDR1 and CDR2 (germline): KGHSH, LQKENI.

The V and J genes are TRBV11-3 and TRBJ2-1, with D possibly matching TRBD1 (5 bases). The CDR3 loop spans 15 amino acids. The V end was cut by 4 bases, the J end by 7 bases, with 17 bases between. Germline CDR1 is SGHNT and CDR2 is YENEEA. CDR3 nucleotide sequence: TGTGCCAGCAGCTCCTGGGGCGGCCAGACAAATGAGCAGTTCTTC. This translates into CASSSWGGQTNEQFF.

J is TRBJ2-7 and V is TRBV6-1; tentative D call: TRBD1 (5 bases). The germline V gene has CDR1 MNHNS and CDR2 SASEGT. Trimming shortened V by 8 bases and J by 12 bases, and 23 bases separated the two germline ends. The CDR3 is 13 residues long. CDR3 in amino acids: CASVEGARWDRYF. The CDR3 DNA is TGTGCCAGCGTGGAAGGGGCCCGGTGGGATCGGTACTTC.

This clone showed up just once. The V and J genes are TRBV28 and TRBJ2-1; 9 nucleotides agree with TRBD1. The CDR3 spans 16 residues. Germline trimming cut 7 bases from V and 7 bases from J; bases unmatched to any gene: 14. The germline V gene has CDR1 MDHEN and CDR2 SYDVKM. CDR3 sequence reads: CASTWAGTGNRNEQFF. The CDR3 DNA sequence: TGTGCCAGCACCTGGGCTGGGACAGGGAATAGGAATGAGCAGTTCTTC. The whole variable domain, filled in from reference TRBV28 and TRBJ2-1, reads DVKVTQSSRYLVKRTGEKVFLECVQDMDHENMFWYRQDPGLGLRLIYFSYDVKMKEKGDIPEGYSVSREKKERFSLILESASTNQTSMYLCASTWAGTGNRNEQFFGPGTRLTVL.

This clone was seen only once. CDR3 DNA sequence: TGCAGCGTTGGAGATACGCAGTATTTT. It codes for CSVGDTQYF. The genes are TRBV29-1 and TRBJ2-3; unclear D gene. The CDR3 has 9 residues. The germline V and J ends were trimmed by 4 bases and 5 bases, with 1 base remaining between them. Germline V lookup: CDR1 SQVTM, CDR2 ANQGSEA.

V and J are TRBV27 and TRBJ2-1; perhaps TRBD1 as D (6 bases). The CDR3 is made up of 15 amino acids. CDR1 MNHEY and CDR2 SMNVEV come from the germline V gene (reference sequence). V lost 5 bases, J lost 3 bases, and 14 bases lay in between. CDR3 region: CASSTGTRNYNEQFF. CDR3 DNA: TGTGCCAGCAGTACCGGGACACGGAACTACAATGAGCAGTTCTTC.

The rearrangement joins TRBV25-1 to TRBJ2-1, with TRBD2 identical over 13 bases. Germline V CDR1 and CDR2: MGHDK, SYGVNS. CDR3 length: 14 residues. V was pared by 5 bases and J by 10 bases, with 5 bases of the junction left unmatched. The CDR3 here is CASSRTSGGGEQFF. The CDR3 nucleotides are TGTGCCAGCAGTCGAACTAGCGGGGGGGGAGAGCAGTTCTTC.

The CDR3 sequence is CASSRAGMDTGELFF. CDR3 nucleotide sequence: TGTGCCAGCAGCCGGGCGGGAATGGACACCGGGGAGCTGTTTTTT. The chain combines TRBV7-9 with TRBJ2-2; TRBD2 might be the D (6 bases). The CDR3 contains 15 residues. Trimming shortened V by 5 bases and J by 3 bases, and 13 bases separated the two germline ends. The germline CDR1 and CDR2 sequences are SEHNR and FQNEAQ (reference sequence). The whole variable domain, remainder taken from reference TRBV7-9 and TRBJ2-2, is DTGVSQNPRHKITKRGQNVTFRCDPISEHNRLYWYRQTLGQGPEFLTYFQNEAQLEKSRLLSDRFSAERPKGSFSTLEIQRTEQGDSAMYLCASSRAGMDTGELFFGEGSRLTVL.

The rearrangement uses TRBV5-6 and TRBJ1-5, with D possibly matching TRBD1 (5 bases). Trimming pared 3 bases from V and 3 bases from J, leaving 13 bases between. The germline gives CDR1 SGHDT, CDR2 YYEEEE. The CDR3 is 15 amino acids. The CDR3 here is CASSSPIQDNQPQHF. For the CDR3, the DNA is TGTGCCAGCAGCTCCCCGATACAGGACAATCAGCCCCAGCATTTT. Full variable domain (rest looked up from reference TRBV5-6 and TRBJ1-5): DAGVTQSPTHLIKTRGQQVTLRCSPKSGHDTVSWYQQALGQGPQFIFQYYEEEERQRGNFPDRFSGHQFPNYSSELNVNALLLGDSALYLCASSSPIQDNQPQHFGDGTRLSIL.

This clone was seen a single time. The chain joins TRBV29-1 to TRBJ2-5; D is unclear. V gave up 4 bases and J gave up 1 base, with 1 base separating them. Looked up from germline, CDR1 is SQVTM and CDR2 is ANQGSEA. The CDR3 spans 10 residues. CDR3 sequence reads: CSVAQETQYF. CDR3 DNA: TGCAGCGTTGCCCAAGAGACCCAGTACTTC. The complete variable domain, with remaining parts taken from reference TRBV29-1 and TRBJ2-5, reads SAVISQKPSRDICQRGTSLTIQCQVDSQVTMMFWYRQQPGQSLTLIATANQGSEATYESGFVIDKFPISRPNLTFSTLTVSNMSPEDSSIYLCSVAQETQYFGPGTRLLVL.

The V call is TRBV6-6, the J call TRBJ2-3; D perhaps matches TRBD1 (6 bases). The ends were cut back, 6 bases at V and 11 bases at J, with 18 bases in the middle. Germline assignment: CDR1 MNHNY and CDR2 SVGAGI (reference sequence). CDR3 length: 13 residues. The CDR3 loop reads CASSLTGQVLQYF. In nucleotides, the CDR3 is TGTGCCAGCAGCTTAACAGGGCAGGTACTGCAGTATTTT.

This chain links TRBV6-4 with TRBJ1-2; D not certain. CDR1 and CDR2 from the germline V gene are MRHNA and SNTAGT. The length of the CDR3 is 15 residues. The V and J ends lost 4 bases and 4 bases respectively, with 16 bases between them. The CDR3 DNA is TGTGCCAGCAGTGCCAAGGAGAGGGTGATCTATGGCTACACCTTC. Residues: CASSAKERVIYGYTF.

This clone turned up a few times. This chain's CDR3 is CASSEVRGPNTEAFF. The CDR3 nucleotides read TGTGCCAGCAGTGAAGTTCGGGGGCCGAACACTGAAGCTTTCTTT. The V and J genes are TRBV2 and TRBJ1-1; possible D gene TRBD1, 6 bases. The CDR3 is 15 residues long. From germline, CDR1 is SNHLY and CDR2 FYNNEI. Deletions cut 1 base from V and 1 base from J, with 10 bases between.

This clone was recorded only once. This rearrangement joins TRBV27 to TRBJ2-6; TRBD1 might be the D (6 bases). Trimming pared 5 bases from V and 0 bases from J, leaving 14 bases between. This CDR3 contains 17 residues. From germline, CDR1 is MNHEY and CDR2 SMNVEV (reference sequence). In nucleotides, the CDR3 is TGTGCCAGCAGTCGGGACACAAAGTACTCTGGGGCCAACGTCCTGACTTTC. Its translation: CASSRDTKYSGANVLTF.